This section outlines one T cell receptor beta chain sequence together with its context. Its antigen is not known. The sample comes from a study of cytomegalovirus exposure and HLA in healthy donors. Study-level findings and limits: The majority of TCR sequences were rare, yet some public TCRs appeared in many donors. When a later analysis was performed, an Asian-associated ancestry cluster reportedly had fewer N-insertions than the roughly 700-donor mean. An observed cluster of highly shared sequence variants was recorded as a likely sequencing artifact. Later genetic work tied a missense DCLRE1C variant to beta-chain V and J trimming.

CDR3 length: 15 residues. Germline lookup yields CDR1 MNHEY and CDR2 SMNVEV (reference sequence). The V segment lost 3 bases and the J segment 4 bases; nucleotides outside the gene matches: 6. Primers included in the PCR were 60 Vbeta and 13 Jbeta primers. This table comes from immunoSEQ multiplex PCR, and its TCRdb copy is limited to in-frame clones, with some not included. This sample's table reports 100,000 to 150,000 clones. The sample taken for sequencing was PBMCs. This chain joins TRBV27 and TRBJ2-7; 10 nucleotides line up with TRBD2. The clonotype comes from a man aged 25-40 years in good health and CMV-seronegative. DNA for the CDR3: TGTGCCAGCAGTTTGGCCCTAGCGGGAGTTTACGAGCAGTACTTC. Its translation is CASSLALAGVYEQYF.